The 13 T cell receptor beta chains listed next were all sequenced from one sample in a study of blood T cell repertoires in COVID-19. Using immunoSEQ multiplex PCR, the repertoire was profiled, and TCRdb retains in-frame clones only, with some absent. The profile shows about 74,000 clones, roughly 90% of them singletons. The material sequenced was peripheral blood. These receptors came from a human donor in a cohort sampled during active COVID-19.

The chain joins TRBV5-1 to TRBJ1-2, with 7 positions matching TRBD1. In germline, CDR1 is SGHRS, CDR2 YFSETQ. The CDR3 contains 14 residues. J lost 5 bases, V lost 2 bases, and 6 bases had no gene match. This CDR3 reads CASSFQGEEYGYTF. Here the CDR3 DNA reads TGCGCCAGCAGCTTCCAGGGGGAGGAGTATGGCTACACCTTC. The whole variable domain, filled in from reference TRBV5-1 and TRBJ1-2, reads KAGVTQTPRYLIKTRGQQVTLSCSPISGHRSVSWYQQTPGQGLQFLFEYFSETQRNKGNFPGRFSGRQFSNSRSEMNVSTLELGDSALYLCASSFQGEEYGYTFGSGTRLTVV.

V gene TRBV13 combines with J gene TRBJ2-7, with TRBD2 identical over 7 bases. After removal of 5 bases from V and 0 bases from J, the junction contained 7 bases not matched to a gene. The CDR3 spans 15 residues. The germline gives CDR1 PRHDT, CDR2 FYEKMQ (reference sequence). CDR3 sequence reads: CASSPGRGNSYEQYF. The DNA of the CDR3 is TGTGCCAGCAGCCCGGGGCGGGGGAACTCCTACGAGCAGTACTTC. Filled out from reference TRBV13 and TRBJ2-7, the complete variable domain reads AAGVIQSPRHLIKEKRETATLKCYPIPRHDTVYWYQQGPGQDPQFLISFYEKMQSDKGSIPDRFSAQQFSDYHSELNMSSLELGDSALYFCASSPGRGNSYEQYFGPGTRLTVT.

The J gene is TRBJ2-1, the V gene TRBV27, with 11 bases lining up with TRBD2. Trimming cost V 3 bases and J 7 bases; bases outside gene matches: 11. Germline V gene lookup returns CDR1 MNHEY and CDR2 SMNVEV (reference sequence). CDR3 length equals 17 residues. CDR3 nucleotide sequence: TGTGCCAGCAGTTTGAAGAGACTAGCGGGGAAACAGAATGAGCAGTTCTTC. Protein product: CASSLKRLAGKQNEQFF.

The chain employs TRBV5-6 and TRBJ2-2; D is perhaps TRBD2 (6 bases). V shed 6 bases and J shed 6 bases, with 12 bases lying between them. Germline V gene sequence: CDR1 SGHDT, CDR2 YYEEEE. The CDR3 consists of 13 residues. In nucleotides, the CDR3 is TGTGCCAGCACCCGCTCGGGGGCCGGGGAGCTGTTTTTT. Protein: CASTRSGAGELFF.

The genes are TRBV7-2 and TRBJ2-3; 9 bases are shared with TRBD2. V trimming: 2 bases; J trimming: 3 bases; junction bases outside the gene matches: 15. The CDR3 has 19 residues. Germline values: CDR1 SGHTA, CDR2 FQGNSA. The CDR3: CASSLRGPRASGRTDTQYF. CDR3 sequence (DNA): TGTGCCAGCAGCTTACGGGGCCCCAGGGCCAGCGGGAGGACAGATACGCAGTATTTT.

This chain connects TRBV9 to TRBJ1-4; 11 nucleotides align to TRBD1. Trimming removed 3 bases from V and 8 bases from J; junction bases left unmatched: 6. This CDR3 region has 15 residues. The germline gives CDR1 SGDLS, CDR2 YYNGEE. CDR3: CASSARDRGDEKLFF. The CDR3 DNA follows: TGTGCCAGCAGCGCCCGGGACAGGGGGGACGAAAAACTGTTTTTT. The variable domain in full, with the rest retrieved from reference TRBV9 and TRBJ1-4, is DSGVTQTPKHLITATGQRVTLRCSPRSGDLSVYWYQQSLDQGLQFLIQYYNGEERAKGNILERFSAQQFPDLHSELNLSSLELGDSALYFCASSARDRGDEKLFFGSGTQLSVL.

The chain links TRBV28 to TRBJ2-7; 7 bases line up with TRBD2. CDR3 length: 13 residues. Germline CDR1 and CDR2: MDHEN and SYDVKM. With V trimmed by 9 bases and J by 2 bases, 7 bases remained unmatched. In DNA form, the CDR3 reads TGTGCCAGTAACCCCAGCGGGACCTACGAGCAGTACTTC. It yields the protein CASNPSGTYEQYF.

Concerning this clone itself: The junction and the germline gene differ at one end; a read error may be behind it. This chain links TRBV7-9 with TRBJ2-7; a weak D match, TRBD2 (5 bases). Germline V CDR1 and CDR2: SEHNR, FQNEAQ (reference sequence). The CDR3 sequence is 14 residues long. CDR3 DNA sequence: TGTGCCAGCAGTTACCGTAGCGCCTCCCACGAGCAGTACTTC. As protein: CASSYRSASHEQYF.

This chain uses TRBV4-2 with TRBJ2-1; TRBD2 agrees at 9 bases. CDR1 LGHNA and CDR2 YNFKEQ come from the germline V gene. CDR3 length equals 17 residues. Germline trimming cut 1 base from V and 4 bases from J; bases unmatched to any gene: 8. CDR3 residues: CASSQGGGRGFYNEQFF. In DNA, the CDR3 is TGTGCCAGCAGCCAAGGGGGCGGGAGGGGGTTTTACAATGAGCAGTTCTTC.

This chain connects TRBV11-2 to TRBJ2-7; 7 bases fit TRBD2. CDR3 size: 15 residues. Trimming at V came to 1 base and at J to 2 bases, leaving 5 bases not matched to a gene. Germline CDR1 reads SGHAT; CDR2 reads FQNNGV. The CDR3 DNA is TGTGCCAGCAGCTTAGGACTAGCCGGTACCTACGAGCAGTACTTC. As protein: CASSLGLAGTYEQYF.

This clone turned up a few times. The chain joins TRBV7-8 to TRBJ2-1; TRBD2 aligns across 7 bases. The CDR3 extends over 17 amino acids. Trimming cost V 4 bases and J 3 bases; bases outside gene matches: 12. Germline assignment: CDR1 SGHVS and CDR2 FQNEAQ. The CDR3 DNA is TGTGCCAGCAGCTCTAAGTCCGGCGGGAGTCTCTACAATGAGCAGTTCTTC. Translating gives CASSSKSGGSLYNEQFF.

This clone turned up a few times. The chain is built from TRBV7-3 and TRBJ2-3, with 11 bases lining up with TRBD2. Losses at the gene ends were 5 bases for V and 4 bases for J; bases not matched to a gene: 2. Germline assignment: CDR1 SGHTA and CDR2 FQGTGA. CDR3 size: 14 residues. The CDR3 DNA follows: TGTGCCAGCAGCACTAGCGGGAGCGCAGATACGCAGTATTTT. Encoded protein: CASSTSGSADTQYF.

The rearrangement uses TRBV6-5 and TRBJ1-5, with D perhaps TRBD1 (6 bases). The CDR3 covers 15 residues. The V and J ends lost 3 bases and 2 bases respectively, with 11 bases between them. The germline V gene has CDR1 MNHEY and CDR2 SVGAGI. The CDR3 sequence is CASSYRGYGNQPQHF. In DNA form, the CDR3 reads TGTGCCAGCAGTTATAGGGGGTATGGCAATCAGCCCCAGCATTTT.